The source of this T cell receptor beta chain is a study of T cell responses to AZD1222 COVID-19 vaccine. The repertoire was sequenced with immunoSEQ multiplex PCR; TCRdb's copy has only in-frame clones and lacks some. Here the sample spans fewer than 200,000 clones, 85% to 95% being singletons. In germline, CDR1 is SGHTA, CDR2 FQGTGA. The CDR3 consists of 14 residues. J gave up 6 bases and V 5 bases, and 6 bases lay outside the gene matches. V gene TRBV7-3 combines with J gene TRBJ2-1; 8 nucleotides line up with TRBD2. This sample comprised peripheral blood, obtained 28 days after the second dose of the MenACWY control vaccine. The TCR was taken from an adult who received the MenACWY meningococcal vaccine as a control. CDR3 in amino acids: CASSSLAGFNEQFF. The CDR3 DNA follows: TGTGCCAGCAGCAGTTTAGCGGGATTCAATGAGCAGTTCTTC.